These T cell receptor beta chains were read from a single sample in a study of blood T cell repertoires in COVID-19. The method was immunoSEQ multiplex PCR; TCRdb's version includes in-frame clones alone and lacks a portion of them. Of 240,000 or so clones listed, approximately 78% were seen once; the top ten hold roughly 3.3%. Material: peripheral blood. These receptors were obtained from a woman under 30 with acute or convalescent COVID-19. Both conserved end residues are part of each CDR3. D genes are given only for firm matches. The size entry is marked missing in some rows and otherwise reads once, few, many or a size class.

length: 15
J: TRBJ1-2
size: -
V: TRBV19
D: TRBD1
CDR3: CASSNRGQNNYGYTF
DNA: TGTGCCAGTAGCAACCGGGGACAGAATAACTATGGCTACACCTTC

length: 13
J: TRBJ1-2
size: -
V: TRBV12-3/TRBV12-4
D: TRBD1
CDR3: CASSSGQGRGYTF
DNA: TGTGCCAGCAGTTCGGGACAGGGTCGAGGCTACACCTTC

length: 13
J: TRBJ1-5
size: few
V: TRBV19
D: -
CDR3: CASTSQDYQPQHF
DNA: TGTGCCAGTACGAGCCAGGATTATCAGCCCCAGCATTTT

length: 12
J: TRBJ2-5
size: -
V: TRBV30
D: TRBD2
CDR3: CACTSAQETQYF
DNA: TGTGCCTGTACTAGCGCCCAAGAGACCCAGTACTTC

length: 17
J: TRBJ2-2
size: -
V: TRBV7-2
D: TRBD2
CDR3: CASSPLAGVSVTGELFF
DNA: TGTGCCAGCAGCCCGCTAGCGGGAGTTAGTGTCACCGGGGAGCTGTTTTTT

length: 16
J: TRBJ1-1
size: -
V: TRBV6-5
D: TRBD1
CDR3: CASSYLGQRLNTEAFF
DNA: TGTGCCAGCAGTTACCTGGGACAGCGTCTTAACACTGAAGCTTTCTTT

length: 14
J: TRBJ2-1
size: -
V: TRBV29-1
D: -
CDR3: CSVGPPRDRAEQFF
DNA: TGCAGCGTTGGACCGCCGCGGGATCGTGCTGAGCAGTTCTTC

length: 17
J: TRBJ2-1
size: -
V: TRBV10-1
D: TRBD2
CDR3: CASSLQPGLAGYNEQFF
DNA: TGCGCCAGCAGTCTACAGCCGGGACTAGCGGGGTACAATGAGCAGTTCTTC

length: 15
J: TRBJ2-7
size: -
V: TRBV11-3
D: TRBD2
CDR3: CASSEGLVSTYEQYF
DNA: TGTGCCAGCAGCGAAGGACTAGTTTCTACCTACGAGCAGTACTTC

length: 20
J: TRBJ2-2
size: once
V: TRBV19
D: TRBD2
CDR3: CASSKLGLAGDSPNTGELFF
DNA: TGTGCCAGTAGTAAACTGGGACTAGCGGGAGACTCCCCGAACACCGGGGAGCTGTTTTTT

length: 15
J: TRBJ1-5
size: -
V: TRBV19
D: TRBD1
CDR3: CASSIDRDSFEPQHF
DNA: TGTGCCAGTAGTATAGACCGGGACAGCTTTGAGCCCCAGCATTTT

length: 14
J: TRBJ2-7
size: few
V: TRBV6-5
D: TRBD1
CDR3: CASSYAQGTYEQYF
DNA: TGTGCCAGCAGTTATGCACAGGGGACCTACGAGCAGTACTTC

length: 12
J: TRBJ1-4
size: -
V: TRBV12-3/TRBV12-4
D: TRBD1
CDR3: CASRGQHEKLFF
DNA: TGTGCCAGCAGGGGACAGCATGAAAAACTGTTTTTT

length: 13
J: TRBJ2-3
size: -
V: TRBV6-5
D: -
CDR3: CASSLQQGLPQYF
DNA: TGTGCCAGCAGCTTGCAACAGGGTTTACCGCAGTATTTT

length: 16
J: TRBJ1-1
size: -
V: TRBV11-2
D: TRBD1
CDR3: CASSSNPGQGAAEAFF
DNA: TGTGCCAGCAGCTCGAATCCGGGACAGGGGGCGGCGGAAGCTTTCTTT

length: 13
J: TRBJ2-1
size: -
V: TRBV29-1
D: TRBD2
CDR3: CSVASGVYNEQFF
DNA: TGCAGCGTCGCTAGCGGAGTTTACAATGAGCAGTTCTTC

length: 17
J: TRBJ2-1
size: -
V: TRBV21-1
D: -
CDR3: CASSKYRTSGSYNEQFF
DNA: TGTGCCAGCAGCAAATACCGGACTAGCGGGAGTTACAATGAGCAGTTCTTC

length: 15
J: TRBJ1-5
size: -
V: TRBV2
D: -
CDR3: CASSEGTSKNQPQHF
DNA: TGTGCCAGCAGTGAAGGGACAAGTAAGAATCAGCCCCAGCATTTT

length: 14
J: TRBJ1-1
size: -
V: TRBV19
D: TRBD1
CDR3: CASSMAGGNTEAFF
DNA: TGTGCCAGTAGTATGGCAGGGGGTAACACTGAAGCTTTCTTT

length: 17
J: TRBJ2-3
size: -
V: TRBV5-1
D: -
CDR3: CASSLGLGSQPGDTQYF
DNA: TGCGCCAGCAGCTTGGGATTGGGCAGCCAACCCGGAGATACGCAGTATTTT

length: 16
J: TRBJ2-2
size: once
V: TRBV7-2
D: TRBD2
CDR3: CASSWIAGGSPGELFF
DNA: TGTGCCAGCAGCTGGATAGCGGGAGGGTCCCCCGGGGAGCTGTTTTTT

length: 12
J: TRBJ1-1
size: -
V: TRBV2
D: -
CDR3: CASRTDTSEAFF
DNA: TGTGCCAGCAGAACGGACACCTCTGAAGCTTTCTTT

length: 15
J: TRBJ1-2
size: many
V: TRBV5-1
D: TRBD1
CDR3: CASSGDSWDSRGYTF
DNA: TGCGCCAGCAGCGGGGACAGTTGGGATAGTAGGGGCTACACCTTC

length: 17
J: TRBJ2-3
size: -
V: TRBV13
D: TRBD2
CDR3: CASSPRGLTPKGDTQYF
DNA: TGTGCCAGCAGCCCCCGGGGACTAACTCCAAAAGGAGATACGCAGTATTTT

length: 12
J: TRBJ2-3
size: -
V: TRBV29-1
D: -
CDR3: CSVAGFEDTQYF
DNA: TGCAGCGTTGCAGGGTTTGAAGATACGCAGTATTTT

length: 15
J: TRBJ2-7
size: once
V: TRBV6-5
D: TRBD1
CDR3: CASSQTRTGDIEQYF
DNA: TGTGCCAGCAGTCAGACACGGACAGGGGATATCGAGCAGTACTTC

length: 16
J: TRBJ1-5
size: -
V: TRBV2
D: -
CDR3: CASSGPGGGSNQPQHF
DNA: TGTGCCAGCAGTGGCCCGGGGGGGGGCAGCAATCAGCCCCAGCATTTT

length: 14
J: TRBJ1-6
size: -
V: TRBV28
D: TRBD1
CDR3: CASSSGQGGSPLHF
DNA: TGTGCCAGCAGTTCTGGACAGGGGGGTTCACCCCTCCACTTT

length: 15
J: TRBJ2-5
size: -
V: TRBV7-9
D: TRBD2
CDR3: CASSLGLAGGPSGNF
DNA: TGTGCCAGCAGCCTAGGACTAGCGGGAGGACCTTCCGGTAACTTC

length: 14
J: TRBJ2-7
size: -
V: TRBV18
D: TRBD2
CDR3: CASSRLTSSDEQYF
DNA: TGTGCCAGCTCCCGATTGACTAGCTCGGACGAGCAGTACTTC

length: 15
J: TRBJ1-1
size: -
V: TRBV15
D: -
CDR3: CATSPLDRPNIEAFF
DNA: TGTGCCACCAGCCCCTTAGACAGGCCTAATATTGAAGCTTTCTTT

length: 15
J: TRBJ2-2
size: -
V: TRBV5-1
D: TRBD2
CDR3: CASSRTSATTGELFF
DNA: TGCGCCAGCAGCCGGACTAGCGCGACGACCGGGGAGCTGTTTTTT

length: 15
J: TRBJ2-1
size: -
V: TRBV2
D: -
CDR3: CASRGRPSSYNEQFF
DNA: TGTGCCAGCAGAGGGAGGCCAAGCTCCTACAATGAGCAGTTCTTC

length: 14
J: TRBJ1-2
size: -
V: TRBV7-9
D: TRBD1
CDR3: CASSTGQGNGGYTF
DNA: TGTGCCAGCAGCACTGGACAGGGCAACGGTGGCTACACCTTC

length: 15
J: TRBJ2-3
size: -
V: TRBV10-3
D: TRBD2
CDR3: CAIRGLAGVADTQYF
DNA: TGTGCCATCAGGGGACTAGCGGGAGTGGCAGATACGCAGTATTTT

length: 14
J: TRBJ1-1
size: -
V: TRBV9
D: -
CDR3: CASSPRQLNTEAFF
DNA: TGTGCCAGCAGCCCAAGACAGCTGAACACTGAAGCTTTCTTT

length: 14
J: TRBJ2-7
size: -
V: TRBV6-5
D: TRBD1
CDR3: CASRSTGGSNEQYF
DNA: TGTGCCAGCAGAAGTACAGGGGGTAGCAACGAGCAGTACTTC

length: 14
J: TRBJ1-2
size: -
V: TRBV7-9
D: -
CDR3: CASSFAGSAYGYTF
DNA: TGTGCCAGCAGCTTCGCGGGGTCCGCCTATGGCTACACCTTC

length: 14
J: TRBJ1-1
size: -
V: TRBV19
D: TRBD1
CDR3: CASKTDRGNTEAFF
DNA: TGTGCCAGCAAAACCGACAGGGGGAACACTGAAGCTTTCTTT

length: 18
J: TRBJ1-5
size: -
V: TRBV15
D: TRBD1
CDR3: CATSRAFRGQGASQPQHF
DNA: TGTGCCACCAGCAGAGCTTTTCGGGGTCAGGGGGCGAGTCAGCCCCAGCATTTT

length: 17
J: TRBJ2-1
size: -
V: TRBV28
D: TRBD2
CDR3: CASSRTLAGGPYNEQFF
DNA: TGTGCCAGCAGTCGGACACTAGCGGGAGGGCCCTACAATGAGCAGTTCTTC

length: 13
J: TRBJ1-6
size: few
V: TRBV19
D: -
CDR3: CASQGVRNSPLHF
DNA: TGTGCCAGCCAAGGGGTCCGAAATTCACCCCTCCACTTT

length: 17
J: TRBJ2-2
size: -
V: TRBV19
D: TRBD1
CDR3: CASDPLPGQGYTGELFF
DNA: TGTGCCAGCGACCCTTTACCGGGACAGGGTTACACCGGGGAGCTGTTTTTT

length: 18
J: TRBJ2-1
size: -
V: TRBV7-9
D: TRBD2
CDR3: CAIRQGRGGLAGSGEQFF
DNA: TGTGCCATTCGACAGGGGCGTGGGGGACTAGCGGGGTCGGGTGAGCAGTTCTTC

length: 14
J: TRBJ1-2
size: -
V: TRBV30
D: TRBD1
CDR3: CAWRVNRGFYGYTF
DNA: TGTGCCTGGAGGGTTAACAGGGGTTTCTATGGCTACACCTTC

length: 15
J: TRBJ2-3
size: -
V: TRBV7-3
D: TRBD2
CDR3: CASSSLAGQQDTQYF
DNA: TGTGCCAGCAGCTCCCTAGCGGGCCAACAAGATACGCAGTATTTT

length: 13
J: TRBJ2-1
size: once
V: TRBV27
D: -
CDR3: CASSPGTDTEQFF
DNA: TGTGCCAGCAGTCCCGGGACTGATACTGAGCAGTTCTTC

length: 16
J: TRBJ1-3
size: -
V: TRBV7-9
D: -
CDR3: CASSLAGQTSGNTIYF
DNA: TGTGCCAGCAGCTTGGCAGGGCAGACCTCTGGAAACACCATATATTTT

length: 14
J: TRBJ1-1
size: few
V: TRBV3-1/TRBV3-2
D: -
CDR3: CASSPTGGASEAFF
DNA: TGTGCCAGCAGCCCTACTGGGGGCGCATCTGAAGCTTTCTTT

length: 14
J: TRBJ1-2
size: -
V: TRBV7-2
D: -
CDR3: CASSLDSGRLGYTF
DNA: TGTGCCAGCAGCTTAGATTCGGGGAGATTGGGCTACACCTTC

length: 15
J: TRBJ1-6
size: -
V: TRBV28
D: -
CDR3: CASTTSGSGGSPLHF
DNA: TGTGCCAGCACGACCTCTGGTTCGGGTGGTTCACCCCTCCACTTT

length: 14
J: TRBJ1-2
size: -
V: TRBV28
D: TRBD1
CDR3: CASSLNTGGDRYTF
DNA: TGTGCCAGCAGTTTAAATACAGGGGGCGATCGCTACACCTTC